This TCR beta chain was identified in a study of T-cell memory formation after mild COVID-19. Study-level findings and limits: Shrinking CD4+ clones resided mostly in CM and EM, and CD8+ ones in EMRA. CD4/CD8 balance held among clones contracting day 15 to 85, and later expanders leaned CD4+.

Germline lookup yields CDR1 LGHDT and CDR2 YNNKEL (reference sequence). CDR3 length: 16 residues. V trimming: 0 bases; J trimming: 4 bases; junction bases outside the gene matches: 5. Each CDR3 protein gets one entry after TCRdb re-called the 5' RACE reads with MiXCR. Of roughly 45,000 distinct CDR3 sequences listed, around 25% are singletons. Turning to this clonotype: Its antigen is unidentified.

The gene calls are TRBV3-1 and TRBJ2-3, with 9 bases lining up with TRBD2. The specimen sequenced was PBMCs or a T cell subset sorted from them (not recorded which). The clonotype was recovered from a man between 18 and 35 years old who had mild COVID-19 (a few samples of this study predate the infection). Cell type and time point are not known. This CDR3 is CASSQDAGGPPDTQYF. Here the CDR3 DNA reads TGTGCCAGCAGCCAAGACGCGGGGGGGCCACCAGATACGCAGTATTTT.